The present entry profiles one TCR beta chain with its context. Its specificity is not known. The data stem from a study of shared clonotypes between healthy human individuals. Regarding the study as a whole: Rarefaction showed that sequencing of sorted subsets was incomplete (despite large depth).

Germline values: CDR1 GTSNPN, CDR2 SVGIG (reference sequence). The CDR3 spans 12 residues. The V gene lost 1 base and the J gene lost 5 bases, with 6 bases spanning the gap. The protocol was immunoSEQ multiplex PCR, while the TCRdb copy is restricted to in-frame clones and leaves out a portion. Here the sample spans under 300,000 clones, 65% to 70% being singletons. The V gene is TRBV30, the J gene TRBJ2-1; D is possibly TRBD1 (5 bases). The sequencing sample was made of memory CD4+ T cells sorted from blood. Subset: CD45RA-negative fraction. The source is a man aged 25 to 45 in good health. As DNA, the CDR3 is TGTGCCTGGAGTGCGACAGACAATGAGCAGTTCTTC. As protein: CAWSATDNEQFF.